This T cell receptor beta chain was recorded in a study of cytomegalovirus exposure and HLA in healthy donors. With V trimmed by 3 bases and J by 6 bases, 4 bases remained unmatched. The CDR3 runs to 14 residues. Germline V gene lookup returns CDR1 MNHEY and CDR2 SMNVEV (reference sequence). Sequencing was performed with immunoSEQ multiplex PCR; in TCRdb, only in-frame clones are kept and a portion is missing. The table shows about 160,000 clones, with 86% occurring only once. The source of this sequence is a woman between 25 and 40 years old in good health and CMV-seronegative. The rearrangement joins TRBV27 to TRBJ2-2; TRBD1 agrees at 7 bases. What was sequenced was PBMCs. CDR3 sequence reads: CASSLIGGSGELFF. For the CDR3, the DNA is TGTGCCAGCAGTTTGATAGGGGGCTCCGGGGAGCTGTTTTTT.